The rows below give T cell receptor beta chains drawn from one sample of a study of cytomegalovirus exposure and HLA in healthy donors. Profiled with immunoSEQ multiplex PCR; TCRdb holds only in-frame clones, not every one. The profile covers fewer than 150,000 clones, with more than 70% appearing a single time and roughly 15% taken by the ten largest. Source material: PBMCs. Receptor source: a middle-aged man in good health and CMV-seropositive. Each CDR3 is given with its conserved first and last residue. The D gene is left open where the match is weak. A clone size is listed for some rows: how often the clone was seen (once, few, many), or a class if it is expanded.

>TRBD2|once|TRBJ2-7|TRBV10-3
CAISESGLAAYEQYF
TGTGCCATCAGTGAGTCAGGACTAGCGGCCTACGAGCAGTACTTC
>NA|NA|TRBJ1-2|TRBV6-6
CASSPSDRPGGYTF
TGTGCCAGCAGTCCCTCGGACAGACCTGGGGGCTACACCTTC
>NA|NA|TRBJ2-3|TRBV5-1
CASGLDLDTQYF
TGCGCCAGCGGCTTGGACTTAGATACGCAGTATTTT
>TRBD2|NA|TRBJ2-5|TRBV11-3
CASSLEGRFRAGGNETQYF
TGTGCCAGCAGCTTAGAGGGTCGATTCAGGGCGGGGGGGAACGAGACCCAGTACTTC
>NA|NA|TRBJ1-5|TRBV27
CASSLSQGDNQPQHF
TGTGCCAGCAGTTTATCGCAAGGAGACAATCAGCCCCAGCATTTT
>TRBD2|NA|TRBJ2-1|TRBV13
CATGGTSSYNEQFF
TGTGCCACTGGGGGGACTAGCTCCTACAATGAGCAGTTCTTC
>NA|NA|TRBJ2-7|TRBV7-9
CASSLDRDTYEQYF
TGTGCCAGCAGCTTGGACCGGGACACCTACGAGCAGTACTTC
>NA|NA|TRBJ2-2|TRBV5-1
CASREAANTGELFF
TGCGCCAGCAGGGAAGCGGCGAACACCGGGGAGCTGTTTTTT
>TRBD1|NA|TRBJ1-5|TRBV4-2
CASRQTDRGGRRDQPQHF
TGTGCCAGCAGGCAAACCGACAGGGGAGGCAGGCGGGATCAGCCCCAGCATTTT
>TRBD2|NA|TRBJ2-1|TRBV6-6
CASSGRLAGNNEQFF
TGTGCCAGCAGTGGACGACTAGCGGGGAACAATGAGCAGTTCTTC
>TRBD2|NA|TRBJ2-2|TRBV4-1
CASKNIAGPIAGELFF
TGCGCCAGCAAAAACATAGCGGGACCAATCGCCGGGGAGCTGTTTTTT
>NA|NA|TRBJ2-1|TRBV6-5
CASSYEGDTLNEQFF
TGTGCCAGCAGTTACGAGGGCGATACCCTCAATGAGCAGTTCTTC
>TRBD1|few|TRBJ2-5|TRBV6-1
CASSEGVGTGRETQYF
TGTGCCAGCAGTGAAGGAGTGGGGACAGGGCGAGAGACCCAGTACTTC
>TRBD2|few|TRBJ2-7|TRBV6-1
CASRETSVYEQYF
TGTGCCAGCAGAGAGACTAGCGTATACGAGCAGTACTTC
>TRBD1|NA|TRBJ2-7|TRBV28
CASSLDRTGGHEQYF
TGTGCCAGCAGTTTAGACCGGACAGGGGGCCACGAGCAGTACTTC
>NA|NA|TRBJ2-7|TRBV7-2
CASSLQGGRDEQYF
TGTGCCAGCAGCTTACAGGGGGGAAGGGACGAGCAGTACTTC
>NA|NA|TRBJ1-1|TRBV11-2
CASSLVLGGQNTEAFF
TGTGCCAGCAGCTTAGTCCTTGGAGGGCAGAACACTGAAGCTTTCTTT
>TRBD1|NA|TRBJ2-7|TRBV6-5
CASSYSRTGGDEQYF
TGTGCCAGCAGTTACTCCCGGACAGGGGGCGACGAGCAGTACTTC
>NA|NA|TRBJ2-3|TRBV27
CASSLSLASDTQYF
TGTGCCAGCAGTTTATCCCTAGCCTCAGATACGCAGTATTTT
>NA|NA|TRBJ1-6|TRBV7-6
CASSPELGAGSPLHF
TGTGCCAGCAGCCCCGAGTTGGGGGCTGGTTCACCCCTCCACTTT
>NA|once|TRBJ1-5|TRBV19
CASSIDRRTRHF
TGTGCCAGTAGTATAGATAGAAGAACCCGGCATTTT
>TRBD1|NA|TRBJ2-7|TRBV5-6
CASSLVGDRDEQYF
TGTGCCAGCAGCTTGGTAGGGGACAGGGACGAGCAGTACTTC
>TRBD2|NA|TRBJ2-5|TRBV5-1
CASSLGARGERETQYF
TGCGCCAGCAGCTTGGGGGCTCGGGGGGAAAGGGAGACCCAGTACTTC
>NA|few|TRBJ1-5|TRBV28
CASTFQGTYNQPQHF
TGTGCCAGCACCTTCCAGGGGACGTACAATCAGCCCCAGCATTTT
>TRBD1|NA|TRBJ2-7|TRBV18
CASSPGQGTEQYF
TGTGCCAGCTCACCGGGACAGGGTACTGAGCAGTACTTC
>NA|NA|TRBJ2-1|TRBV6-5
CASSSLTDWSLNEQFF
TGTGCCAGCAGTTCTTTAACGGACTGGAGTCTCAATGAGCAGTTCTTC
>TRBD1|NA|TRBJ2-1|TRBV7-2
CASSYMGQGGYNEQFF
TGTGCCAGCAGCTATATGGGACAGGGTGGCTACAATGAGCAGTTCTTC
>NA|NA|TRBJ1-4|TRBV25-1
CASAPGEGVREKLFF
TGTGCCAGCGCGCCAGGGGAAGGTGTTAGAGAAAAACTGTTTTTT
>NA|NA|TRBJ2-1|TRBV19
CASRRSGADSNEQFF
TGTGCCAGTAGGCGCTCAGGGGCCGACTCCAATGAGCAGTTCTTC
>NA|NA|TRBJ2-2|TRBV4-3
CASSQRQNTGELFF
TGCGCCAGCAGCCAACGACAGAACACCGGGGAGCTGTTTTTT
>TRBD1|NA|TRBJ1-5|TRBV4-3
CASSQGFRDRVEQPQHF
TGCGCCAGCAGCCAAGGATTCCGGGACAGGGTTGAACAGCCCCAGCATTTT
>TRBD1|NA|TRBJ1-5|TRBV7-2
CASSRDREYQPQHF
TGTGCCAGCAGCAGAGACAGGGAATATCAGCCCCAGCATTTT
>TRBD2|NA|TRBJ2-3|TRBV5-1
CASSTRGLAGTDTQYF
TGCGCCAGCAGCACTCGGGGACTAGCGGGAACAGATACGCAGTATTTT
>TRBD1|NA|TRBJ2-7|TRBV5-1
CASTWLGGQGIEQYF
TGCGCCAGCACGTGGTTGGGGGGACAGGGGATCGAGCAGTACTTC
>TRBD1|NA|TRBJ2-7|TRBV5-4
CASSLDLLGTGGNEQYF
TGTGCCAGCAGCTTGGACCTCCTCGGGACAGGGGGCAACGAGCAGTACTTC
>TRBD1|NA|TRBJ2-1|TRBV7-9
CSSSGPLTGGSYNEQFF
TGTTCCAGCAGCGGTCCCCTTACAGGGGGCTCCTACAATGAGCAGTTCTTC
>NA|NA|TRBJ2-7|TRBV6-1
CASSGYRARPYEQYF
TGTGCCAGCAGTGGCTACAGGGCCCGCCCCTACGAGCAGTACTTC
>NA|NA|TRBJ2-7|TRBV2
CASSVLTTSLEQYF
TGTGCCAGCAGTGTTCTCACCACCTCGCTAGAGCAGTACTTC
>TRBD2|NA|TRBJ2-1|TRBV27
CASGRLAGRPPEQFF
TGTGCCAGCGGTCGACTAGCGGGGCGGCCCCCAGAGCAGTTCTTC
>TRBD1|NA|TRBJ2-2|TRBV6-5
CASSYSPGGFGELFF
TGTGCCAGCAGTTACTCACCAGGGGGCTTCGGGGAGCTGTTTTTT
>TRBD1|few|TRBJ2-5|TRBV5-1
CASSHGQGRIGETQYF
TGCGCCAGCAGCCATGGACAGGGACGGATCGGAGAGACCCAGTACTTC
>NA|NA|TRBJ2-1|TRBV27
CASTRGSSYNEQFF
TGTGCCTCCACCCGGGGGAGCTCCTACAATGAGCAGTTCTTC
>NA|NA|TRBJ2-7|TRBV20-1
CSATGYHEQYF
TGCAGTGCAACAGGGTACCACGAGCAGTACTTC
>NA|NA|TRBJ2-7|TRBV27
CAAKASTSGEQYF
TGTGCCGCAAAAGCGTCTACCTCCGGCGAGCAGTACTTC
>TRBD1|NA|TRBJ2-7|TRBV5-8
CASSSPFGTGLKSSYF
TGTGCCAGCAGCTCCCCATTCGGGACAGGGCTAAAAAGTTCGTACTTC
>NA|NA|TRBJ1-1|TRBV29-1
CSVEDPQGANTEAFF
TGCAGCGTTGAAGATCCTCAGGGCGCGAACACTGAAGCTTTCTTT
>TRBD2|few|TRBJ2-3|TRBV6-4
CASSDSGGLVTDTQYF
TGTGCCAGCAGTGACTCGGGGGGACTAGTAACAGATACGCAGTATTTT
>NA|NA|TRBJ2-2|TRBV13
CASSLRQNTGELFF
TGTGCCAGCAGCTTACGACAGAACACCGGGGAGCTGTTTTTT
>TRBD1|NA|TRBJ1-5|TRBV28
CASSWTGISNQPQHF
TGTGCCAGCAGTTGGACAGGGATTAGCAATCAGCCCCAGCATTTT
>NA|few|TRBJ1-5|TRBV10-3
CAISEEAGSNQPQHF
TGTGCCATCAGTGAGGAAGCGGGTAGCAATCAGCCCCAGCATTTT
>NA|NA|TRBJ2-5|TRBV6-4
CASSSSRGETQYF
TGTGCCAGCAGTTCATCTCGAGGAGAGACCCAGTACTTC
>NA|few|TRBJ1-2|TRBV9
CASSVGGGYGYTF
TGTGCCAGCAGCGTAGGAGGGGGCTATGGCTACACCTTC
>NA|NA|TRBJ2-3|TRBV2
CAGGGPSGTDTQYF
TGTGCCGGGGGGGGGCCTAGCGGCACAGATACGCAGTATTTT
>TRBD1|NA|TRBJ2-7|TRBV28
CAIQGAKYEQYF
TGTGCCATCCAGGGGGCGAAATACGAGCAGTACTTC
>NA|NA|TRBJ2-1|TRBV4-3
CASSPGWNRGNEQFF
TGCGCCAGCAGCCCTGGCTGGAATAGGGGCAATGAGCAGTTCTTC
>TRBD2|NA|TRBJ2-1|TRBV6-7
CASSSGLAGTKSYNEQFF
TGTGCCAGCAGTTCGGGACTAGCGGGGACGAAGAGCTACAATGAGCAGTTCTTC
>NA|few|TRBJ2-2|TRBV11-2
CASSFVHRVANTGELFF
TGTGCCAGCAGCTTCGTTCATCGGGTCGCGAACACCGGGGAGCTGTTTTTT
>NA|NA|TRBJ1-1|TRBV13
CASTVGGTEAFF
TGTGCCAGCACGGTAGGGGGCACTGAAGCTTTCTTT
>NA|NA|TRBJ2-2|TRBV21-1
CASSVDAGRANTGELFF
TGTGCCAGCAGCGTGGACGCGGGACGGGCGAACACCGGGGAGCTGTTTTTT
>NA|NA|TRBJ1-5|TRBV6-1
CASSEPGRGQPQHF
TGTGCCAGCAGTGAACCTGGACGGGGGCAGCCCCAGCATTTT